These T cell receptor beta chains were read from a single sample in a study of shared clonotypes between healthy human individuals. Using immunoSEQ multiplex PCR, the repertoire was profiled, and TCRdb retains in-frame clones only, with some absent. The table shows about 1 million clones, with around 74% occurring only once. Material: memory CD4+ T cells sorted from blood. These receptors originate from a young man in good health. Each CDR3 is given with its conserved first and last residue. Each record gives: clone size, V gene, J gene, D gene, CDR3 DNA, CDR3 protein. A D gene is named only where the DNA matches it firmly. Expanded clones are given a class, and other clones once, few, many or no size at all.

-	TRBV18	TRBJ2-2	TRBD1	TGTGCCAGCTCAGCAATAACAGGGGGCATCACCGGGGAGCTGTTTTTT	CASSAITGGITGELFF
-	TRBV28	TRBJ2-7	-	TGTGCCAGCAGTTCCGGACAGTCCATACACGAGCAGTACTTC	CASSSGQSIHEQYF
few	TRBV25-1	TRBJ2-7	-	TGTGCCAGCAGCCCTGCAGGGTCCTACGAGCAGTACTTC	CASSPAGSYEQYF
-	TRBV6-5	TRBJ1-2	-	TGTGCCAGCACCCACGGGGCGGATGGCTACACCTTC	CASTHGADGYTF
-	TRBV9	TRBJ2-7	-	TGTGCCAGCAGCCCCCGCGCAGGCTACGAGCAGTACTTC	CASSPRAGYEQYF
-	TRBV11-3	TRBJ1-1	TRBD1	TGTGCCAGCAGCTTAGATCCCCCTGGGACAGGGGCTGAAGCTTTCTTT	CASSLDPPGTGAEAFF
-	TRBV10-3	TRBJ1-1	-	TGTGCCATCAGTGAGAATTCCTACACTGAAGCTTTCTTT	CAISENSYTEAFF
few	TRBV7-9	TRBJ2-2	-	TGTGCCAGCAGCTCAAGTACCGGCGGGGAGCTGTTTTTT	CASSSSTGGELFF
-	TRBV2	TRBJ2-1	-	TGTGCCAGCAGGGTAGCTGTCGGGCTCCCGCGGCAGTTCTTC	CASRVAVGLPRQFF
-	TRBV28	TRBJ2-7	TRBD1	TGTGCCAGCAGTTTAGCCCGGACAGGGCCAGCCTACGAGCAGTACTTC	CASSLARTGPAYEQYF
-	TRBV9	TRBJ2-7	TRBD1	TGTGCCAGCAGCCACCTTGACAGGGCTGCGTCCTACGAGCAGTACTTC	CASSHLDRAASYEQYF
-	TRBV7-2	TRBJ2-7	TRBD1	TGTGCCAGCGGACTAAGGGACAGGGATCGGCAGTACTTC	CASGLRDRDRQYF
few	TRBV5-1	TRBJ2-5	-	TGCGCCAGCAGCTGGGGGGCGGGTGGCCAAGAGACCCAGTACTTC	CASSWGAGGQETQYF
-	TRBV5-1	TRBJ2-3	TRBD1	TGCGCCAGCAGCTGGACAGGGAAGGATACGCAGTATTTT	CASSWTGKDTQYF
-	TRBV18	TRBJ2-3	TRBD2	TGTGCCAGCTCACCAGGGACTAGCGGGAGGGGCACAGATACGCAGTATTTT	CASSPGTSGRGTDTQYF
-	TRBV6-5	TRBJ2-1	TRBD2	TGTGCCAGCAGTTCCGGGACTAGTGGGGGTATTGAGCAGTTCTTC	CASSSGTSGGIEQFF
few	TRBV21-1	TRBJ1-6	-	TGTGCCAGCAGCAAAGCGAGGACAGGGGTCCATAATTCACCCCTCCACTTT	CASSKARTGVHNSPLHF
-	TRBV11-3	TRBJ2-5	TRBD1	TGTGCCAGCAGCTTAGCCCGACAGGGTCAAGAGACCCAGTACTTC	CASSLARQGQETQYF
-	TRBV6-5	TRBJ1-2	-	TGTGCCAGCAGTTACTCGGTGTTCGGCGGCGGCTACACCTTC	CASSYSVFGGGYTF
-	TRBV6-5	TRBJ1-5	TRBD1	TGTGCCAGCAGCCTTCGGGACAGTAATCAGCCCCAGCATTTT	CASSLRDSNQPQHF
few	TRBV7-2	TRBJ2-5	-	TGTGCCAGCAGCTTGTCCAGGGGAACTCAAGAGACCCAGTACTTC	CASSLSRGTQETQYF
-	TRBV5-5	TRBJ2-5	-	TGTGCCAGCAGCTTGGACGTACGGGGCATAAAGACCCAGTACTTC	CASSLDVRGIKTQYF
-	TRBV6-6	TRBJ1-3	-	TGTGCCAGCAGTTACGGGACGGCAAACACCATATATTTT	CASSYGTANTIYF
many	TRBV30	TRBJ2-6	-	TGTGCCTGGAGTCTAAACTCTTTCAGATCTGGGGCCAACGTCCTGACTTTC	CAWSLNSFRSGANVLTF
-	TRBV14	TRBJ2-1	-	TGTGCCAGCAGCAGACCTGGGGTAGTTGAGCAGTTCTTC	CASSRPGVVEQFF
-	TRBV7-2	TRBJ1-4	-	TGTGCCAGCAGCTCCCGGGCGGGTCGAACTAATGAAAAACTGTTTTTT	CASSSRAGRTNEKLFF
few	TRBV11-3	TRBJ1-2	-	TGTGCCAGCAGCTTAGTTAGGGTTTCGGTGCGCTACACCTTC	CASSLVRVSVRYTF
-	TRBV9	TRBJ1-3	TRBD1	TGTGCCAGCAGCGGCCTAGGGGGCCTCTCTGGAAACACCATATATTTT	CASSGLGGLSGNTIYF
-	TRBV10-3	TRBJ2-1	-	TGTGCCATCAGTGAAACCCGAAATGAGCAGTTCTTC	CAISETRNEQFF
-	TRBV6-1	TRBJ1-2	-	TGTGCCAGCAAGGAACAGTCTCAAGCTAACTATGGCTACACCTTC	CASKEQSQANYGYTF
-	TRBV7-9	TRBJ2-1	TRBD2	TGTGCCAGCAGCTTCGACCTTCTAGCGGGTTCCTCCTACAATGAGCAGTTCTTC	CASSFDLLAGSSYNEQFF
-	TRBV30	TRBJ1-1	-	TGTGCCTGGATTCAGGGTAAGGCGAGCACTGAAGCTTTCTTT	CAWIQGKASTEAFF
-	TRBV5-1	TRBJ1-6	TRBD1	TGCGCCAGCAGCACATCCGGGACAGGGTCTTCACCCCTCCACTTT	CASSTSGTGSSPLHF
many	TRBV12-2	TRBJ1-2	-	TGTGCAAGTCGCTCCGACAGCTTTCCTAACTATGGCTACACCTTC	CASRSDSFPNYGYTF
-	TRBV5-5	TRBJ2-5	TRBD2	TGTGCCAGCAGCTCCGGGATAGCGGGGCGGGGGGAGATCCAGTACTTC	CASSSGIAGRGEIQYF
-	TRBV7-2	TRBJ1-6	-	TGTGCCAGCAGCTTAACAGGGTCAAATTCACCCCTCCACTTT	CASSLTGSNSPLHF
-	TRBV30	TRBJ2-5	TRBD1	TGTGCCTGGAGGAAACGAGACAGGGTGTACTTC	CAWRKRDRVYF
few	TRBV11-2	TRBJ1-3	-	TGTGCCAGCAGCTTAAATCCGGGGTCTGGAAACACCATATATTTT	CASSLNPGSGNTIYF
-	TRBV19	TRBJ2-3	-	TGTGCCAGTAGTATATCGGGCCAGACCCCAAATACGCAGTATTTT	CASSISGQTPNTQYF
-	TRBV15	TRBJ1-4	-	TGTGCCACCAGCAGAGCTAAGGGGGTTTATGAAAAACTGTTTTTT	CATSRAKGVYEKLFF
few	TRBV4-3	TRBJ2-7	-	TGCGCCAGCAGCCAAGATCGAGTTCCCTACGAGCAGTACTTC	CASSQDRVPYEQYF
few	TRBV11-1	TRBJ2-1	-	TGTGCCAGCAGCCCTAAGATGGCTTTGGGGCAGTTCTTC	CASSPKMALGQFF
few	TRBV2	TRBJ1-1	-	TGTGCCAGCAGTCCACAGGGTCCTGAAGCTTTCTTT	CASSPQGPEAFF
-	TRBV13	TRBJ2-7	TRBD2	TGTGCCAGCAGCTTAACCGGGACTAGCTCGGCCGAGCAGTACTTC	CASSLTGTSSAEQYF
-	TRBV11-2	TRBJ2-7	-	TGTGCCAGCAGCTCGCAGCCCGGCTACGAGCAGTACTTC	CASSSQPGYEQYF
-	TRBV9	TRBJ2-3	TRBD2	TGTGCCAGCAGCGTAGCCCTTGGGGCGGGGGGGCAAGATACGCAGTATTTT	CASSVALGAGGQDTQYF
-	TRBV11-2	TRBJ1-2	TRBD1	TGTGCCAGCAGCCAAACAGGGGGATATGGCTACACCTTC	CASSQTGGYGYTF
-	TRBV27	TRBJ2-1	-	TGTGCCAGCAGTTTATCTCGCGGTGAGCAGTTCTTC	CASSLSRGEQFF
few	TRBV15	TRBJ2-5	-	TGTGCCACCAGCAGGCCGGGACTGCTCAAGACCCAGTACTTC	CATSRPGLLKTQYF
-	TRBV27	TRBJ1-4	-	TGTGCCAGCAGGCTACTACCGGACAGCCCGAATGAAAAACTGTTTTTT	CASRLLPDSPNEKLFF
-	TRBV7-9	TRBJ2-7	TRBD2	TGTGCCAGCAGTTACGGGACTACCCCGCGCTCCTACGAGCAGTACTTC	CASSYGTTPRSYEQYF
-	TRBV30	TRBJ1-1	-	TGTGCCTGGAGTGAAGGGCGAGGCACTGAAGCTTTCTTT	CAWSEGRGTEAFF
-	TRBV19	TRBJ2-3	TRBD2	TGTGCCAGTAGTATCGGCGGGCGGGAGGAGGATACGCAGTATTTT	CASSIGGREEDTQYF
-	TRBV6-1	TRBJ2-7	TRBD1	TGTGCCAGCAGAGGGACAGGGGGCTCCTACGAGCAGTACTTC	CASRGTGGSYEQYF
-	TRBV27	TRBJ1-6	-	TGTGCCAGCAGAAGGGGGAATTCACCCCTCCACTTT	CASRRGNSPLHF
-	TRBV5-1	TRBJ2-2	-	TGCGCCAGCAGCCCCATGGACACCGGGGAGCTGTTTTTT	CASSPMDTGELFF
-	TRBV11-2	TRBJ2-3	-	TGTGCCAGCAGCTTAGCAGGGACTCCCACAGATACGCAGTATTTT	CASSLAGTPTDTQYF
many	TRBV7-8	TRBJ1-5	TRBD1	TGTGCCAGCAGCTTAGGGCACAGGGGGTCCGATCAGCCCCAGCATTTT	CASSLGHRGSDQPQHF
-	TRBV5-1	TRBJ2-5	TRBD2	TGCGCCAGCAGTAGGTGGGGGGGACAAGAGACCCAGTACTTC	CASSRWGGQETQYF